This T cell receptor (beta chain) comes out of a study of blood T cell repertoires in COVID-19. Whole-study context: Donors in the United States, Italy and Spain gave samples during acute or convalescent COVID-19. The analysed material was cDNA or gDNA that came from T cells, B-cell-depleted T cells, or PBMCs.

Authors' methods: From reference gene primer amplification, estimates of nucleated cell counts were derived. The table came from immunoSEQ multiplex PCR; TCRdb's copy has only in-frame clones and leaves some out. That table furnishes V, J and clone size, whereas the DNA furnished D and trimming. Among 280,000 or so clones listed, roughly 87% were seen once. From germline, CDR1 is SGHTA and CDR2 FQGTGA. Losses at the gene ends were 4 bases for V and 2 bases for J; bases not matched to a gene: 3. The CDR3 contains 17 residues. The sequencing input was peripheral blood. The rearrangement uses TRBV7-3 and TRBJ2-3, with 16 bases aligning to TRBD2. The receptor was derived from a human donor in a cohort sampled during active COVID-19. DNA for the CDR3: TGTGCCAGCAGCTCGGGACTAGCGGGGGGGTACACAGATACGCAGTATTTT. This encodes CASSSGLAGGYTDTQYF.